Presented here are 27 T cell receptor beta chains from one specimen sequenced in a study of sequential checkpoint blockade in melanoma. Treatment here: randomized to nivolumab then ipilimumab (arm A) or the reverse (arm B). Profiling relied on immunoSEQ multiplex PCR, and the TCRdb table lists in-frame clones only, not all of them. The table lists around 8,500 clones, about three fifths of them singletons, with approximately 18% in the top ten. The material was CD8+ T cells sorted from blood (inferred from file names), obtained from a patient given nivolumab and ipilimumab in sequence. The receptor source for this set is a human donor with melanoma.

In its sample, this clone was seen once. The chain combines TRBV28 with TRBJ2-7; the D is unclear. The V gene lost 3 bases and the J gene lost 1 base, with 13 bases spanning the gap. The CDR3 is made up of 15 amino acids. CDR1 is MDHEN and CDR2 is SYDVKM in the germline V gene. CDR3: CASSFISTISYEQYF. The CDR3 DNA reads as TGTGCCAGCAGTTTTATCTCCACAATTTCCTACGAGCAGTACTTC.

This chain links TRBV7-2 with TRBJ1-1; tentatively, D is TRBD1 (5 bases). Trimming took 5 bases from V and 1 from J, leaving 14 bases between them. Germline CDR1 reads SGHTA; CDR2 reads FQGNSA. The CDR3 spans 15 residues. CDR3 in DNA: TGTGCCAGCAGCGCAGGGTTCCCTACGAACACTGAAGCTTTCTTT. The encoded protein is CASSAGFPTNTEAFF.

V gene TRBV9 combines with J gene TRBJ2-7; 12 bases align to TRBD1. The CDR3 has 14 residues. The V gene's germline CDR1 is SGDLS and CDR2 YYNGEE. V lost 3 bases and J lost 6; bases outside the gene matches: 4. The CDR3 region has the DNA TGTGCCAGCAGCGGGGACAGGGGGCTGGCCGAGCAGTACTTC. Protein: CASSGDRGLAEQYF.

This clone showed up just once. The chain is built from TRBV5-6 and TRBJ1-2; perhaps TRBD1 as D (5 bases). Germline-derived CDR1 and CDR2 are SGHDT and YYEEEE. The CDR3 sequence is 14 residues long. V dropped 7 bases and J dropped 8 bases, with 21 bases sitting between them. This CDR3 reads CASGRIWGEEGYTF. The CDR3 bases are TGTGCCAGCGGGAGGATTTGGGGGGAAGAGGGCTACACCTTC. The complete variable domain, with remaining parts taken from reference TRBV5-6 and TRBJ1-2, reads DAGVTQSPTHLIKTRGQQVTLRCSPKSGHDTVSWYQQALGQGPQFIFQYYEEEERQRGNFPDRFSGHQFPNYSSELNVNALLLGDSALYLCASGRIWGEEGYTFGSGTRLTVV.

This clone was found a few times. The chain uses TRBV4-2 and TRBJ2-7; D unclear. Looked up from germline, CDR1 is LGHNA and CDR2 is YNFKEQ. The CDR3 extends over 14 amino acids. V shed 0 bases and J shed 2 bases, with 8 bases lying between them. DNA for the CDR3: TGTGCCAGCAGCCAAGATCGAGGTCCCTACGAGCAGTACTTC. Residues: CASSQDRGPYEQYF.

V gene TRBV6-5 combines with J gene TRBJ1-5; 10 bases align to TRBD1. CDR1 MNHEY and CDR2 SVGAGI come from the germline V gene. The V and J ends lost 6 bases and 7 bases, in that order; junction bases with no gene match: 6. CDR3 length: 14 amino acids. The CDR3 DNA is TGTGCCAGCAGAGCGACAGGGGGCGGACAGCCCCAGCATTTT. Its translation: CASRATGGGQPQHF.

This chain connects TRBV9 to TRBJ2-2, with 8 bases identical to TRBD1. With V trimmed by 3 bases and J by 7 bases, 5 bases remained unmatched. This CDR3 region has 14 residues. Germline V CDR1 and CDR2: SGDLS, YYNGEE. CDR3 nucleotide sequence: TGTGCCAGCAGCGCGGAACAGGGGGGCGGGGAGCTGTTTTTT. Translation: CASSAEQGGGELFF.

CDR3: CASSSSAGGSGNTIYF. In nucleotides, the CDR3 is TGTGCCAGCAGCTCATCCGCGGGGGGCTCTGGAAACACCATATATTTT. The V call is TRBV7-6, the J call TRBJ1-3; D might be TRBD1 (5 bases). In germline, CDR1 is SGHVS, CDR2 FNYEAQ. V lost 4 bases and J 0 bases, leaving 13 bases between the germline ends. The CDR3 runs 16 residues.

This clone was detected only a few times. The chain carries TRBV9 and TRBJ2-2; a possible D gene is TRBD1 (6 bases). The CDR3 has 13 amino acids. V lost 0 bases to trimming and J lost 6 bases, with 6 bases between them. Germline lookup yields CDR1 SGDLS and CDR2 YYNGEE. The CDR3 DNA is TGTGCCAGCAGCGTAGGGGGGCCCGGGGAGCTGTTTTTT. Protein: CASSVGGPGELFF.

This clone was found a few times. In nucleotides, the CDR3 is TGTGCCAGCAGTCCCAATCCCTACGAGCAGTACTTC. Translating it yields CASSPNPYEQYF. V usage is TRBV7-4 and J usage is TRBJ2-7; D gene unclear. Per the germline V gene, CDR1 is SGHVT and CDR2 is SQSDAQ. CDR3 size: 12 residues. Trimming removed 6 bases at V and 2 bases at J, with 8 bases between.

This chain joins TRBV29-1 and TRBJ2-3, with D unresolved. V lost 2 bases, J lost 1 base, and 4 bases lay in between. CDR1 is SQVTM, CDR2 ANQGSEA, per germline. This CDR3 contains 12 residues. CDR3 nucleotides: TGCAGCGTTGAACAGGGCACAGATACGCAGTATTTT. This gives the protein CSVEQGTDTQYF.

This clone was detected a few times. The CDR3 coding sequence is TGTGCCAGCAGCTTAGACGCCTACGAGCAGTACTTC. It encodes CASSLDAYEQYF. The gene calls are TRBV11-2 and TRBJ2-7; D remains ambiguous. The CDR3 runs 12 residues. Trimming removed 0 bases at V and 2 bases at J, with 2 bases between. Germline CDR1 reads SGHAT; CDR2 reads FQNNGV.

This sequence joins TRBV4-1 and TRBJ1-1; unclear D gene. The CDR3 length is 15 residues. Between the trimmed V and J ends, which lost 0 bases and 0 bases, there was a span of 8 bases. Germline CDR1 is MGHRA and CDR2 is YSYEKL. CDR3 in amino acids: CASSQESSVNTEAFF. In DNA, the CDR3 is TGCGCCAGCAGCCAAGAGTCTTCAGTGAACACTGAAGCTTTCTTT.

The J gene is TRBJ2-3, the V gene TRBV27; 12 nucleotides line up with TRBD2. The trim removed 6 bases at V and 2 bases at J, leaving 6 bases unmatched. Germline loops: CDR1 MNHEY, CDR2 SMNVEV (reference sequence). The CDR3 length is 16 residues. The CDR3 DNA reads TGTGCCAGCAGCCAACTAGCGGGGGGACCCACAGATACGCAGTATTTT. As protein: CASSQLAGGPTDTQYF.

The rearrangement links TRBV4-3 to TRBJ2-7, with D maybe TRBD2 (5 bases). Trimming stripped 0 bases from V and 1 base from J, with 10 bases between. The CDR3 covers 15 residues. Germline CDR1 LGHNA, CDR2 YSLEER. In nucleotides, the CDR3 is TGCGCCAGCAGCCAAGAGGCCAGAGGGTCCTACGAGCAGTACTTC. Translated, it gives CASSQEARGSYEQYF.

This sequence joins TRBV6-5 and TRBJ2-5, with D unclear. The tail of the sequence fits TRBJ2-7 better, so the J call may be wrong. Germline V gives CDR1 MNHEY, CDR2 SVGAGI. The CDR3 consists of 15 residues. The CDR3 coding sequence is TGTGCCAGCAGTTACAGTCAGGATTCCCTCTACGAGCAGTACTTC. It yields the protein CASSYSQDSLYEQYF.

This clone was seen more than once but under ten times. The gene calls are TRBV21-1 and TRBJ2-7; TRBD1 reflects the table's D call only, with no check against the DNA. TRBV21-1 is described as a pseudogene. The CDR3 length is 12 residues. The CDR3 nucleotides read TGTGCCAGCAGTCCCAATCCCTACGAGCAGTACTTC. It specifies CASSPNPYEQYF.

The chain joins TRBV5-6 to TRBJ1-2, with D unclear. This CDR3 is 14 amino acids long. The V end lost 0 bases, the J end lost 8 bases, and 14 bases lay between the germline ends. Germline V gene lookup returns CDR1 SGHDT and CDR2 YYEEEE. The DNA for the CDR3 is TGTGCCAGCAGCTTGGAGGCGGGAGCGTGGGGCTACACCTTC. Translation: CASSLEAGAWGYTF.

The chain links TRBV6-1 to TRBJ2-7, with TRBD1 identical over 9 bases. CDR1 is MNHNS, CDR2 SASEGT, per germline. The CDR3 length is 15 residues. The V gene end was trimmed by 2 bases and the J gene end by 7 bases; junction bases not matched to a gene: 9. The CDR3 coding sequence is TGTGCCAGCAGTGAAATCACAGGGGGCGTGGAAGAGCAGTACTTC. As protein: CASSEITGGVEEQYF.

V is TRBV4-2 and J is TRBJ2-7, with 9 bases aligning to TRBD1. The CDR3 length is 15 residues. The germline gives CDR1 LGHNA, CDR2 YNFKEQ. Trimming at V came to 5 bases and at J to 5 bases, leaving 10 bases not matched to a gene. CDR3 sequence reads: CASSSPGTGQDEQYF. The CDR3 bases are TGTGCCAGCAGCTCGCCCGGGACAGGGCAGGACGAGCAGTACTTC.

The V call is TRBV20-1, the J call TRBJ2-7, with 10 bases identical to TRBD2. J was trimmed by 5 bases and V by 7 bases; bases with no gene match: 2. Per the germline V gene, CDR1 is DFQATT and CDR2 is SNEGSKA (reference sequence). The CDR3 consists of 11 residues. Here the CDR3 reads CSVLAGDEQYF. DNA of the CDR3: TGCAGTGTGCTAGCGGGGGACGAGCAGTACTTC.

This chain links TRBV7-9 with TRBJ2-7, with a possible D match to TRBD2 (7 bases). The CDR3 runs 12 residues. Trimming pared 6 bases from V and 7 bases from J, leaving 13 bases between. Germline values: CDR1 SEHNR, CDR2 FQNEAQ (reference sequence). Here the CDR3 reads CASREGEGEQYF. The DNA for the CDR3 is TGTGCCAGCAGGGAGGGGGAGGGTGAGCAGTACTTC. The whole variable domain, remainder taken from reference TRBV7-9 and TRBJ2-7, is DTGVSQNPRHKITKRGQNVTFRCDPISEHNRLYWYRQTLGQGPEFLTYFQNEAQLEKSRLLSDRFSAERPKGSFSTLEIQRTEQGDSAMYLCASREGEGEQYFGPGTRLTVT.

As concerns this clone: Germline and junction disagree at one end, which may indicate a read error. The chain uses TRBV5-1 and TRBJ1-1, with D possibly matching TRBD1 (5 bases). This CDR3 is built from 14 residues. CDR1 and CDR2 from the germline V gene are SGHRS and YFSETQ. The CDR3 DNA reads TGCGCCAGCAGCCGCGCGCAAGACAGAGAACATATCCGATTT. It is translated as CASSRAQDREHIRF.

This clone appeared a single time. This sequence joins TRBV11-2 and TRBJ2-7; D remains ambiguous. Germline CDR1 SGHAT, CDR2 FQNNGV. The V end lost 1 base, the J end lost 0 bases, and 7 bases lay between the germline ends. This CDR3 is built from 14 residues. CDR3 DNA sequence: TGTGCCAGCAGCTTAGGGGCCAGCTCCTACGAGCAGTACTTC. The encoded protein is CASSLGASSYEQYF.

This chain connects TRBV4-1 to TRBJ2-7; the match to TRBD1 covers 7 bases. This CDR3 region has 12 residues. The V segment lost 4 bases and the J segment 6 bases; nucleotides outside the gene matches: 3. The germline V gene encodes CDR1 MGHRA and CDR2 YSYEKL. The CDR3 sequence: CASSLPGGEQYF. DNA for the CDR3: TGCGCCAGCAGCCTACCAGGGGGCGAGCAGTACTTC.

This clone has a handful of counts. V gene TRBV27 combines with J gene TRBJ2-7, with TRBD1 identical over 8 bases. V dropped 5 bases and J dropped 6; count of bases not matched to a gene: 9. The CDR3 is 14 amino acids. Germline-derived CDR1 and CDR2 are MNHEY and SMNVEV (reference sequence). The CDR3 DNA reads TGTGCCAGCAGTCCTGGACAGGGTGGGTTCGAGCAGTACTTC. Translating gives CASSPGQGGFEQYF.

This clone was observed a handful of times. The chain links TRBV6-5 to TRBJ1-6, with D possibly TRBD1 on 6 matching bases. The CDR3 runs to 13 residues. CDR1 is MNHEY, CDR2 SVGAGI, per germline. V was clipped by 6 bases and J by 7 bases, with 10 bases between them. Written as DNA, the CDR3 is TGTGCCAGCAGACCGCAGGGGAATTCACCCCTCCACTTT. Translation gives CASRPQGNSPLHF.